Shown below are 13 T cell receptor beta chains from a single sample sequenced in a study of blood T cell repertoires in COVID-19. Assay: immunoSEQ multiplex PCR; the TCRdb copy retains only in-frame clones and omits some. The sample records around 220,000 clones, roughly 80% being singletons. Sequencing input: peripheral blood. The receptors stem from a woman of 80 years or more with acute or convalescent COVID-19.

V is TRBV27 and J is TRBJ1-1, with D hard to call. V was pared by 8 bases and J by 4 bases, with 17 bases between. CDR3 length: 14 residues. Germline V lookup: CDR1 MNHEY, CDR2 SMNVEV (reference sequence). The CDR3 is CASVSMAGSTEAFF. In DNA form, the CDR3 reads TGTGCCAGCGTGAGTATGGCCGGGAGCACTGAAGCTTTCTTT.

The chain joins TRBV5-1 to TRBJ1-4; D uncertain. Germline CDR1 is SGHRS and CDR2 is YFSETQ. The CDR3 covers 14 residues. Between the trimmed V and J ends, which lost 4 bases and 8 bases, there was a span of 15 bases. CDR3 region: CASSLGGVGEKLFF. For the CDR3, the DNA is TGCGCCAGCAGCCTGGGAGGTGTAGGAGAAAAACTGTTTTTT. Together with reference TRBV5-1 and TRBJ1-4, the CDR3 gives the full variable domain: KAGVTQTPRYLIKTRGQQVTLSCSPISGHRSVSWYQQTPGQGLQFLFEYFSETQRNKGNFPGRFSGRQFSNSRSEMNVSTLELGDSALYLCASSLGGVGEKLFFGSGTQLSVL.

This chain connects TRBV28 to TRBJ2-2; 13 positions agree with TRBD2. The CDR3 runs to 19 residues. Germline V lookup: CDR1 MDHEN, CDR2 SYDVKM. Unmatched junction bases numbered 9, after V lost 2 bases and J lost 3 bases. The CDR3 sequence is CASSLPPGLAGVDTGELFF. Written as DNA, the CDR3 is TGTGCCAGCAGTTTACCTCCCGGACTAGCGGGAGTTGACACCGGGGAGCTGTTTTTT.

The V call is TRBV27, the J call TRBJ1-2; TRBD1 matches at 10 bases. Germline lookup yields CDR1 MNHEY and CDR2 SMNVEV (reference sequence). J was trimmed by 8 bases and V by 5 bases; bases with no gene match: 8. The CDR3 has 14 residues. As DNA, the CDR3 is TGTGCCAGCAGTAAGACAGGGGGCGAGGGGGGCTACACCTTC. Encoded protein: CASSKTGGEGGYTF.

The CDR3 is CASSAGYGEQFF. The CDR3, as DNA: TGTGCCAGTAGCGCGGGATACGGTGAGCAGTTCTTC. The chain is built from TRBV19 and TRBJ2-1; possibly TRBD2 for D (6 bases). The CDR3 extends over 12 amino acids. Deletions cut 6 bases from V and 9 bases from J, with 12 bases between. Germline-derived CDR1 and CDR2 are LNHDA and SQIVND (reference sequence).

This sequence joins TRBV30 and TRBJ1-2; D is undetermined. Deletions cut 1 base from V and 8 bases from J, with 14 bases between. In germline, CDR1 is GTSNPN, CDR2 SVGIG (reference sequence). CDR3 length equals 13 residues. CDR3 loop: CAWSASQTGGYTF. The CDR3 DNA reads as TGTGCCTGGAGTGCGTCCCAAACGGGGGGCTACACCTTC.

V is TRBV6-1 and J is TRBJ1-4; 7 nucleotides agree with TRBD1. Losses at the gene ends were 0 bases for V and 7 bases for J; bases not matched to a gene: 11. This CDR3 spans 17 amino acids. Germline V gene lookup returns CDR1 MNHNS and CDR2 SASEGT. In nucleotides, the CDR3 is TGTGCCAGCAGTGAAGCGAACACCGGGACAGTGGTTGAAAAACTGTTTTTT. It encodes CASSEANTGTVVEKLFF.

This clone was seen a single time. The rearrangement uses TRBV3-1 (or the pseudogene TRBV3-2) and TRBJ1-2, with D perhaps matching TRBD1 (5 bases). CDR3 length equals 13 residues. V lost 0 bases and J 5 bases, leaving 7 bases between the germline ends. Per the germline V gene, CDR1 is LGHDT and CDR2 is YNNKEL (reference sequence). Here the CDR3 DNA reads TGTGCCAGCAGCCAAGAACAGGTATATGGCTACACCTTC. Residues: CASSQEQVYGYTF.

The chain has TRBV14 and TRBJ1-2, with no clear D. CDR1 SGHDN and CDR2 FVKESK come from the germline V gene. The CDR3 has 15 amino acids. The V gene lost 3 bases and the J gene lost 2 bases, with 13 bases spanning the gap. The CDR3 DNA reads TGTGCCAGCAGCCAGCCTAGGCTCCTCAACTATGGCTACACCTTC. It is translated as CASSQPRLLNYGYTF.

This rearrangement joins TRBV27 to TRBJ1-1; D is undetermined. Trimming took 5 bases from V and 4 from J, leaving 14 bases between them. The CDR3 extends over 14 amino acids. In germline, CDR1 is MNHEY, CDR2 SMNVEV (reference sequence). The CDR3 nucleotides read TGTGCCAGCAGTCAACGGGAGGGTATCACTGAAGCTTTCTTT. This encodes CASSQREGITEAFF.

The chain links TRBV5-1 to TRBJ1-1; 9 bases fit TRBD1. Trimming cost V 0 bases and J 4 bases; bases outside gene matches: 4. CDR1 is SGHRS and CDR2 is YFSETQ in the germline V gene. The CDR3 runs 15 residues. The CDR3 protein is CASSLAQGAVTEAFF. The DNA for the CDR3 is TGCGCCAGCAGCTTGGCACAGGGGGCGGTCACTGAAGCTTTCTTT. Looking up the rest from reference TRBV5-1 and TRBJ1-1 gives the full variable domain: KAGVTQTPRYLIKTRGQQVTLSCSPISGHRSVSWYQQTPGQGLQFLFEYFSETQRNKGNFPGRFSGRQFSNSRSEMNVSTLELGDSALYLCASSLAQGAVTEAFFGQGTRLTVV.

This sequence joins TRBV3-1 (or the pseudogene TRBV3-2) and TRBJ1-1; D is perhaps TRBD1 (6 bases). Trimming stripped 8 bases from V and 4 bases from J, with 11 bases between. The CDR3 consists of 12 residues. Germline V gene sequence: CDR1 LGHDT, CDR2 YNNKEL (reference sequence). This CDR3 is CASSSTGTEAFF. In DNA, the CDR3 is TGTGCCAGCTCCTCGACAGGCACTGAAGCTTTCTTT.

The chain employs TRBV5-6 and TRBJ1-5; weak D call: TRBD1 (5 bases). The CDR3 has 14 residues. Trimming stripped 0 bases from V and 6 bases from J, with 10 bases between. Germline-derived CDR1 and CDR2 are SGHDT and YYEEEE. CDR3 in amino acids: CASSLVGAAQPQHF. CDR3 in DNA: TGTGCCAGCAGCTTGGTAGGGGCCGCTCAGCCCCAGCATTTT.